This T cell receptor (beta chain) is from a study of cytomegalovirus exposure and HLA in healthy donors (dated by TCRdb to the late 2010s). In terms of the full investigation: In an earlier analysis of 450 to 750 of the donors, approximately 260 Gb of sequence data and 100 million or so unique TCR beta sequences from roughly 180 million T cells were reported. Roughly 300 gigabases of sequencing data and 70 million to 100 million unique TCR sequences made up an early release that covered nearly 650 HLA-typed donors. The genetic ancestry cluster associated with self-reported Caucasian donors included 81% of the 398 genotyped donors. The study aimed to test whether signatures of past pathogen exposure could be identified by cataloging public T cell receptors. The study used immunosequencing to profile the T cell repertoires of approximately 640 subjects and linked those repertoires to cytomegalovirus serostatus. In addition to the first cohort of about 650 subjects, a separate validation cohort of some 120 different subjects was used. To predict cytomegalovirus infection status, the study brought together high-throughput TCR immunosequencing, statistical association of individual TCRs with disease status, and machine learning. To study patterns of TCR occurrence, a later analysis re-analyzed previously published TCR beta repertoires from 550 to 800 donors and added high-resolution HLA genotyping. Rather than drawing on any new phenotypic data, the later analysis identified candidate immune exposures from TCR beta sequences and the way those sequences occurred across donors. An earlier analysis of around 580 of the donors used high-throughput TCR beta sequencing to judge whether each TCR beta V gene segment behaved as functional or pseudogenic. Alongside the repertoire data, information on donor age, sex, ethnicity and CMV serostatus was compiled. A later genetic analysis took genome-wide SNP genotypes for about 65% of the 666 donors and used that subset as a discovery cohort. Every discovery cohort repertoire had been produced on one sequencing platform. HLA typing covered class I and class II loci at four-digit resolution. The number of typed donors differed by locus: roughly 629-640 for A, B, C, DRB1 and DQB1; approximately 540 for DQA1; 600 to 610 for DPA1; and some 470 for DPB1. Because of strong linkage in the cohort, roughly five DR-DQ haplotypes were treated as single units for association and clustering. On average, 235,054 unique TCR beta nucleotide sequences were sequenced per donor among fewer than 500 genotyped donors of the cohort, with 15% to 20% of those sequences being non-productive. Study-level results and caveats: A further reported finding was that TCR beta sequences accurately predicted the HLA-A and HLA-B alleles for most subjects in the first cohort. Because counts were too low, roughly 17 rarely observed V segments, including chromosome 9 orphons, were left out of the earlier analysis of a few hundred of the donors. Strong co-occurrence of HLA alleles, especially DR and DQ, made assigning TCR associations to individual alleles difficult. At a false discovery rate of 0.05, a later analysis linked 16,951 TCR beta sequences to specific HLA alleles. Cytomegalovirus status was reported to be diagnosed by the classifier with high specificity and sensitivity in both the original and validation cohorts. For the cohort, immune exposure information was limited to CMV serostatus. According to a later analysis, parvovirus B19, influenza, CMV and Epstein-Barr virus appeared linked to several top co-occurrence clusters. In the study, around 160 TCR beta chains were listed as associated with cytomegalovirus. The authors suggested that the approach could potentially be generalized to other disease states and immunological phenotypes. According to a later analysis, TCR association rates differed among HLA loci, with DRB1 alleles showing the most associated TCRs and HLA-C alleles showing the fewest. Some IMGT-functional V segments, including TRBV6-2 and TRBV6-3, could not be told apart with the 87-base-pair reads, so those segments were excluded. In a later genetic analysis, fewer N-insertions in productive TCRs were reported among donors in an Asian-associated ancestry cluster than the roughly 700-donor mean. An earlier analysis of approximately 570 of the donors showed that most TCR beta V segments appeared in productive rearrangements either about 90% or about 30% of the time, which broadly matched IMGT annotations. Across donors, most TCR sequences were observed very rarely, whereas some public TCRs were present in many individuals. A group of highly shared sequence variants was considered likely to be a technical artifact of the sequencing pipeline. Only TCR beta chains were sequenced in this cohort, and the absence of alpha or paired-chain data limited detectable features. V-gene and J-gene trimming of TCR beta chains was associated with a missense DCLRE1C variant in a later genetic analysis, and the association was replicated in an independent cohort. Sequencing depth was assumed to be roughly uniform across donors in the presence/absence analyses, though that assumption may not hold. Correlated functional status among segregating V segments might be attributable to linkage disequilibrium, but an unknown experimental factor could not be ruled out. A few of the identified cytomegalovirus-associated TCR beta chains were confirmed in vitro to be specific for cytomegalovirus antigens. In a later analysis, HLA-associated TCR beta chains showed more clonal expansion and lower generation probabilities than non-associated chains that were equally common. Because HLA typing was unavailable for some donors at each locus, only the typed subset was used in association tests. A later analysis found that most CMV-associated TCR beta chains appeared HLA-restricted, with HLA associations seemingly driven largely by CMV exposure.

Library generation was performed with the immunoSEQ multiplex PCR assay. The multiplex PCR relied on a mix of 60 forward primers for TCR Vbeta segments and 13 reverse primers for TCR Jbeta segments. The CDR3 region of rearranged TCR beta genes was amplified from genomic DNA by a multiplex PCR assay. On the Illumina HiSeq System, the amplified TCR beta libraries were sequenced as 87-base-pair reads. The study's processing was this. Across the 666 repertoires, a later analysis counted tens of millions of unique TCR beta chains, 8.5 million to 12 million of which were shared by at least two donors. A nearest-neighbor algorithm error-corrected the raw reads and collapsed the reads into unique sequences, merging closely related sequences to remove PCR and sequencing errors. V, D and J gene segments were assigned by aligning CDR3 sequences to IMGT reference sequences. Each retained sequence needed at least a six-nucleotide match to both a V gene segment and a J gene segment. A rearrangement counted as productive if the CDR3 had no stop codons and remained in frame with V and J, and every other rearrangement counted as non-productive. Following IMGT convention, CDR3 was defined as the stretch from the second conserved V-encoded cysteine up to the conserved J-encoded phenylalanine. In an earlier analysis of 500 to 650 of the donors, sequences lacking an unambiguous match to a single V gene segment were excluded. In an earlier analysis of around 600 of the donors, V segments were called functional above 56.7% productive rearrangements and were called segregating when the between-donor standard deviation exceeded 5%. To diagnose cytomegalovirus status from the catalog of TCR beta chain sequences, a statistical classification framework was built. A later analysis assigned V and J genes by comparing TCR nucleotide sequences with IMGT/GENE-DB human TR gene sequences. The TCRdist pipeline was used in a later analysis to assign CDR3 sequences and most-parsimonious VDJ recombination scenarios. In a later analysis, each TCR beta chain was defined by its CDR3 amino acid sequence together with its V-gene family, and reads lacking a unique V-gene family were excluded. To address suspected cross-contamination and a sequencing artifact, a later analysis removed a few hundred highly shared, low-generation-probability nucleotide sequences. In a later analysis, a clonal expansion index was calculated for each public chain from normalized within-repertoire ranks of inferred template counts. In a later analysis, generation probabilities were computed using a VDJ recombination model fitted to out-of-frame rearrangements, and the results were checked against IGoR. A later analysis scored TCR-TCR, TCR-HLA and TCR-CMV co-occurrence with hypergeometric tests, applying a repertoire-size bias correction to TCR pairs. False discovery rates were estimated in a later analysis by permuting HLA or CMV assignments 20 times. In a later analysis, co-occurring TCRs were grouped with DBSCAN, and TCRdist sequence similarity was added when clustering was performed within HLA-allele-positive subsets. Repertoires with fewer than 30,000 or more than 120,000 public chains were left out of co-occurrence clustering, as were about 5 repertoires with anomalous nucleotide sharing. In TCRdb, the immuneACCESS table is reduced to in-frame sequences with V and J assigned. These tables do not hold every clone; where another copy was compared, an unresolved V gene accounts for under half, and the others remain unexplained. V and J calls and clone size are as listed in that table; D and trimming were resolved from the DNA. The sample table records about 150,000 clones; about 82% of these occur just once. 3% to 3.5% of the sample lies in the top ten.

Deletion took 2 bases off V and 1 base off J, with a span of 18 bases between the germline ends. The CDR1 and CDR2 encoded by the germline V gene are SNHLY and FYNNEI. The CDR3 measures 18 amino acids from cysteine to phenylalanine. Only the CDR3 region is kept as DNA, spanning 54 bases read in frame from base 1. As for this clone: Its antigen is currently not known. The input lacks base qualities; no much larger clone sits a single base away.

The cohort consisted of hundreds of healthy bone marrow donors. All cohort members were sampled while nominally healthy, although unrecorded immune exposures were likely present. The donor tested CMV seronegative and was one of the 352 seronegative cohort members. A peripheral blood sample was collected from each donor, and TCR beta sequencing was performed on peripheral blood mononuclear cells. Genomic DNA was extracted from the blood cell samples with the Qiagen DNeasy Blood Extraction Kit. Sequenced input: PBMCs. The V gene is TRBV2 and the J gene is TRBJ2-1; the D gene is unclear. This sequence originates from a male donor in good health and CMV-seronegative. The CDR3 protein sequence reads: CASSENNSGFRSYNEQFF. Read as DNA, the sequence is TGTGCCAGCAGTGAAAATAATTCAGGATTTAGATCCTACAATGAGCAGTTCTTC.